A selection of T cell receptor beta chains follows, all from one sample in a study of blood T cell repertoires in COVID-19. Profiling relied on immunoSEQ multiplex PCR, and the TCRdb table lists in-frame clones only, not all of them. Seen here are some 50,000 clones, roughly 83% observed once, and the top ten hold roughly three fifths. The sample comprised peripheral blood. The receptor set was obtained from a man aged 65 to 79 with acute or convalescent COVID-19. CDR3s include the opening cysteine and the closing phenylalanine or tryptophan. The D gene is left open where the match is weak. Not all rows give a size; the values are once, few, many and, for expanded clones, a class.

CDR3 length,clone size,D gene,V gene,J gene,CDR3 protein,CDR3 DNA
11,once,-,TRBV30,TRBJ1-2,CAWGSIVGYTF,TGTGCCTGGGGCAGTATTGTGGGCTACACCTTC
14,-,TRBD1,TRBV12-5,TRBJ1-4,CASGLQGSNEKLFF,TGTGCTAGTGGTTTACAGGGGTCTAATGAAAAACTGTTTTTT
15,-,TRBD1,TRBV27,TRBJ2-1,CASSYIGQGSNEQFF,TGTGCCAGCAGCTATATCGGACAGGGAAGCAATGAGCAGTTCTTC
15,-,-,TRBV10-3,TRBJ1-4,CATGRGATTNEKLFF,TGTGCCACCGGGAGGGGAGCGACAACTAATGAAAAACTGTTTTTT
13,-,-,TRBV7-2,TRBJ1-4,CASSLELSEKLFF,TGTGCCAGCAGCTTAGAGCTGAGTGAAAAACTGTTTTTT
16,-,TRBD1,TRBV4-2,TRBJ1-2,CASSQAGTELNYGYTF,TGTGCCAGCAGCCAGGCCGGGACAGAGCTTAACTATGGCTACACCTTC
15,once,-,TRBV4-1,TRBJ1-5,CASSQGTVSNQPQHF,TGCGCCAGCAGCCAAGGGACAGTTAGCAATCAGCCCCAGCATTTT
15,once,TRBD1,TRBV7-9,TRBJ1-4,CASSLGGNRGQKLFF,TGTGCCAGCAGCTTAGGAGGCAACAGGGGACAAAAACTGTTTTTT
15,-,TRBD1,TRBV7-2,TRBJ1-6,CASSYRTGLNSPLHF,TGTGCCAGCAGCTACCGGACAGGGTTGAATTCACCCCTCCACTTT
16,-,-,TRBV7-7,TRBJ1-4,CASSLLGGATNEKLFF,TGTGCCAGCAGCTTACTAGGGGGGGCAACTAATGAAAAACTGTTTTTT
15,-,-,TRBV5-1,TRBJ1-4,CASSLDGRTNEKLFF,TGCGCCAGCAGCTTGGACGGGAGAACTAATGAAAAACTGTTTTTT
18,few,-,TRBV7-2,TRBJ1-1,CASSLGVGRNFRGTEAFF,TGTGCCAGCAGCTTAGGTGTAGGGAGAAACTTCAGAGGCACTGAAGCTTTCTTT
12,-,-,TRBV7-2,TRBJ2-3,CASRPPGGTQYF,TGTGCCAGCAGACCACCCGGGGGTACGCAGTATTTT
15,once,TRBD2,TRBV5-6,TRBJ2-1,CASSLTSGAYNEQFF,TGTGCCAGCAGCCTGACTAGCGGCGCATACAATGAGCAGTTCTTC
17,-,-,TRBV18,TRBJ1-3,CASSPPVGLLSGNTIYF,TGTGCCAGCTCACCACCGGTGGGGCTGCTGTCTGGAAACACCATATATTTT
14,-,-,TRBV5-8,TRBJ1-2,CASSLVTGTMGYTF,TGTGCCAGCAGCTTGGTTACAGGGACTATGGGCTACACCTTC
16,-,-,TRBV11-2,TRBJ2-1,CASSLDGFQGNNEQFF,TGTGCCAGCAGCTTAGATGGATTTCAGGGTAACAATGAGCAGTTCTTC
16,-,TRBD2,TRBV4-3,TRBJ2-3,CASSQGTSGWRDTQYF,TGCGCCAGCAGCCAAGGGACTAGCGGGTGGAGAGATACGCAGTATTTT
13,medium-sized,TRBD1,TRBV30,TRBJ1-2,CAWRGQGQGGYTF,TGTGCCTGGAGGGGACAGGGCCAAGGTGGCTACACCTTC
15,-,TRBD2,TRBV19,TRBJ2-2,CASSISRGGTGELFF,TGTGCCAGTAGTATAAGTCGCGGGGGAACCGGGGAGCTGTTTTTT
14,-,TRBD1,TRBV24-1,TRBJ2-1,CATKPQGASNEQFF,TGTGCCACCAAGCCACAGGGGGCGAGCAATGAGCAGTTCTTC
13,-,-,TRBV10-3,TRBJ1-1,CAISEQGPTEAFF,TGTGCCATCAGTGAACAGGGTCCCACTGAAGCTTTCTTT
16,-,TRBD1,TRBV27,TRBJ1-4,CASSSLRTGTGEKLFF,TGTGCCAGCAGTTCCCTACGGACAGGGACGGGTGAAAAACTGTTTTTT
16,-,TRBD2,TRBV27,TRBJ2-2,CASSFVGLPNTGELFF,TGTGCCAGCAGTTTTGTGGGACTACCGAACACCGGGGAGCTGTTTTTT
14,-,TRBD1,TRBV2,TRBJ1-5,CASSVGQGFWPQHF,TGTGCCAGCAGTGTCGGACAGGGGTTCTGGCCCCAGCATTTT
16,-,TRBD2,TRBV5-4,TRBJ2-2,CASLARGGSSGGELFF,TGTGCCAGCCTAGCTCGGGGGGGCAGTTCCGGCGGGGAGCTGTTTTTT
15,-,-,TRBV9,TRBJ2-2,CASSVAGQNTGELFF,TGTGCCAGCAGCGTAGCGGGACAGAACACCGGGGAGCTGTTTTTT
14,-,TRBD1,TRBV2,TRBJ1-5,CASRGTGSNQPQHF,TGTGCCAGCAGAGGGACAGGGAGCAATCAGCCCCAGCATTTT
14,-,-,TRBV28,TRBJ2-5,CASSPRGYQETQYF,TGTGCCAGCAGTCCTCGGGGGTACCAAGAGACCCAGTACTTC
13,-,-,TRBV6-5,TRBJ1-6,CAVQGNSNSPLHF,TGTGCCGTACAGGGAAACTCTAATTCACCCCTCCACTTT
18,-,-,TRBV6-2/TRBV6-3,TRBJ1-3,CASSKGRLGRDSGNTIYF,TGTGCCAGCAGCAAAGGACGGCTAGGCCGGGACTCTGGAAACACCATATATTTT
16,-,-,TRBV7-2,TRBJ2-6,CASSLASGAGANVLTF,TGTGCCAGCAGCTTAGCATCCGGGGCTGGGGCCAACGTCCTGACTTTC
17,few,TRBD2,TRBV25-1,TRBJ2-2,CASSFSLLAGGTGELFF,TGTGCCAGCAGTTTCTCCTTACTAGCGGGCGGAACCGGGGAGCTGTTTTTT
12,-,-,TRBV6-5,TRBJ2-3,CANSQGTDTQYF,TGTGCCAATAGTCAGGGTACAGATACGCAGTATTTT
14,-,-,TRBV29-1,TRBJ1-3,CSALRQSSGNTIYF,TGCAGCGCCTTACGACAGAGCTCTGGAAACACCATATATTTT
16,-,-,TRBV3-1/TRBV3-2,TRBJ2-3,CASSQFGGQNADTQYF,TGTGCCAGCAGCCAATTTGGCGGGCAGAACGCAGATACGCAGTATTTT
16,-,TRBD1,TRBV6-6,TRBJ1-1,CASSYPLTGANTEAFF,TGTGCCAGCAGTTACCCCTTGACAGGGGCGAACACTGAAGCTTTCTTT
13,-,-,TRBV3-1/TRBV3-2,TRBJ2-5,CASSQPGSETQYF,TGTGCCAGCAGCCAACCTGGGAGCGAGACCCAGTACTTC
15,-,-,TRBV28,TRBJ1-6,CASSLRPGGESPLHF,TGTGCCAGCAGTTTACGTCCAGGAGGGGAGTCACCCCTCCACTTT
15,-,-,TRBV11-2,TRBJ2-3,CASSVRDTYTDTQYF,TGTGCCAGCAGCGTCCGGGACACCTACACAGATACGCAGTATTTT
14,-,TRBD1,TRBV4-3,TRBJ1-1,CASSRDSGNTEAFF,TGCGCCAGCAGCCGGGACAGCGGTAACACTGAAGCTTTCTTT
12,few,TRBD1,TRBV2,TRBJ2-7,CASREQGYEQYF,TGTGCCAGCAGAGAACAGGGGTACGAGCAGTACTTC
14,-,-,TRBV3-1/TRBV3-2,TRBJ1-1,CASSRQLLNTEAFF,TGTGCCAGCAGCAGACAGCTACTGAACACTGAAGCTTTCTTT